Listed below are T cell receptor beta chains from one sample, sequenced in a study of cytomegalovirus exposure and HLA in healthy donors. Profiling relied on immunoSEQ multiplex PCR, and the TCRdb table lists in-frame clones only, not all of them. The sample holds approximately 240,000 clones, about 80% seen once. Sequenced: PBMCs. These receptors were taken from a woman between 35 and 50 years old in good health and CMV-seronegative. The CDR3 runs from the conserved cysteine through the conserved F or W. A D gene is named only where the DNA matches it firmly. Not every row has a clone size; where given, it reads once, few, many or a size class.

NA NA TRBJ2-1 TRBV30 CAWSVARTGGPYNEQFF TGTGCCTGGAGTGTAGCTCGGACGGGGGGCCCCTACAATGAGCAGTTCTTC
NA NA TRBJ2-7 TRBV2 CASSALEVQYF TGTGCCAGCAGCGCCTTGGAGGTTCAGTACTTC
NA once TRBJ1-5 TRBV6-1 CASSEAGGAHQPQHF TGTGCCAGCAGTGAAGCTGGGGGGGCGCATCAGCCCCAGCATTTT
TRBD1 NA TRBJ2-1 TRBV27 CASSIPRQGGDNEQFF TGTGCCAGCAGTATCCCTCGACAGGGTGGGGATAATGAGCAGTTCTTC
NA few TRBJ1-1 TRBV7-9 CASSLDPGVNTEAFF TGTGCCAGCAGCTTAGACCCAGGGGTGAACACTGAAGCTTTCTTT
TRBD2 NA TRBJ2-5 TRBV11-3 CASSLDHSGGRETQYF TGTGCCAGCAGCTTAGATCACAGCGGGGGCCGAGAGACCCAGTACTTC
TRBD2 NA TRBJ2-1 TRBV5-1 CASTLAGAYNEQFF TGCGCCAGCACTCTAGCGGGGGCTTACAATGAGCAGTTCTTC
NA NA TRBJ1-1 TRBV9 CASSVSGGNTEAFF TGTGCCAGCAGCGTGAGCGGGGGAAACACTGAAGCTTTCTTT
TRBD1 NA TRBJ1-1 TRBV6-5 CATGQGDNTEAFF TGTGCCACGGGACAGGGGGATAACACTGAAGCTTTCTTT
NA few TRBJ1-6 TRBV6-6 CASSSTVSPLHF TGTGCCAGCAGTTCGACAGTTTCACCCCTCCACTTT
TRBD1 NA TRBJ1-1 TRBV6-5 CASTTTGSIAFF TGTGCCAGCACCACGACAGGGAGTATAGCTTTCTTT
NA NA TRBJ1-1 TRBV6-6 CASSTDRNTEAFF TGTGCCAGCAGTACGGACAGGAACACTGAAGCTTTCTTT
NA NA TRBJ2-1 TRBV5-8 CASNRYNEQFF TGTGCCAGCAACAGGTACAATGAGCAGTTCTTC
NA NA TRBJ1-5 TRBV28 CASSFLGQPQRF TGTGCCAGCAGTTTTCTGGGTCAGCCCCAGCGTTTT
TRBD2 NA TRBJ2-3 TRBV7-9 CASTETSGRYTDTQYF TGTGCCAGCACCGAGACTAGCGGGCGGTACACAGATACGCAGTATTTT
NA NA TRBJ1-4 TRBV5-1 CAGPTEVFFATNEKLFF TGCGCCGGGCCCACGGAGGTTTTCTTTGCAACTAATGAAAAACTGTTTTTT
NA NA TRBJ1-5 TRBV5-1 CASSLGAGDQPQHF TGCGCCAGCAGCTTGGGTGCAGGGGATCAGCCCCAGCATTTT
NA NA TRBJ1-3 TRBV30 CAWSAGQISRNTIYF TGTGCCTGGAGTGCCGGACAGATTAGCAGAAACACCATATATTTT
TRBD1 NA TRBJ2-7 TRBV27 CASGRQGLYEQYF TGTGCCAGCGGAAGACAGGGCCTCTACGAGCAGTACTTC
TRBD1 NA TRBJ1-1 TRBV25-1 CASSKRQGGTEAFF TGTGCCAGCAGTAAACGACAGGGGGGTACTGAAGCTTTCTTT
NA NA TRBJ2-7 TRBV9 CASSPRDHSGEYEQYF TGTGCCAGCAGCCCCCGGGACCACTCGGGAGAGTACGAGCAGTACTTC
TRBD2 NA TRBJ2-5 TRBV7-2 CASSLTGRGGQETQYF TGTGCCAGCAGCTTAACGGGGCGGGGGGGTCAAGAGACCCAGTACTTC
NA NA TRBJ2-2 TRBV9 CASSGTSAGELFF TGTGCCAGCAGCGGGACTTCGGCCGGGGAGCTGTTTTTT
NA NA TRBJ1-4 TRBV27 CASSLGPSNEKLFF TGTGCCAGCAGTTTAGGCCCTTCTAATGAAAAACTGTTTTTT
NA NA TRBJ2-3 TRBV7-2 CASSLGPTRDTSTDTQYF TGTGCCAGCAGCTTAGGACCAACCCGGGACACTAGCACAGATACGCAGTATTTT
TRBD2 NA TRBJ2-3 TRBV5-5 CASSLAGGAWRSTDTQYF TGTGCCAGCAGCTTGGCGGGGGGGGCTTGGCGGAGCACAGATACGCAGTATTTT
NA NA TRBJ1-2 TRBV4-3 CASSQDRQAPYGYTF TGCGCCAGCAGCCAAGATCGGCAGGCGCCTTATGGCTACACCTTC
NA NA TRBJ2-5 TRBV6-5 CASSSTRGETQYF TGTGCCAGCAGCTCCACCCGGGGAGAGACCCAGTACTTC
TRBD1 NA TRBJ2-7 TRBV7-9 CASSLTGGGEQYF TGTGCCAGCAGCCTTACAGGGGGAGGCGAGCAGTACTTC
TRBD1 NA TRBJ1-5 TRBV6-5 CASRPGQGSVQPQHF TGTGCCAGCAGACCTGGACAGGGGAGTGTTCAGCCCCAGCATTTT
NA NA TRBJ1-2 TRBV4-2 CASSQRAAAGAPGGYTF TGTGCCAGCAGCCAAAGGGCGGCTGCCGGAGCCCCGGGGGGCTACACCTTC
NA once TRBJ2-5 TRBV25-1 CASASSPRGTQYF TGTGCCAGCGCTTCATCACCCAGGGGGACCCAGTACTTC
TRBD1 NA TRBJ1-5 TRBV19 CASSPRQGSYSNQPQHF TGTGCCAGTAGTCCCCGACAGGGATCATATAGCAATCAGCCCCAGCATTTT
TRBD2 once TRBJ2-7 TRBV7-2 CASSLVAGGTSYEQYF TGTGCCAGCAGCTTAGTTGCGGGGGGTACTTCCTACGAGCAGTACTTC
NA once TRBJ2-1 TRBV28 CASSPPGSYNEQFF TGTGCCAGCAGCCCCCCGGGCTCCTACAATGAGCAGTTCTTC
NA NA TRBJ2-1 TRBV9 CASSDLGGSYNEQFF TGTGCCAGCAGCGACCTCGGGGGCTCCTACAATGAGCAGTTCTTC
TRBD2 NA TRBJ2-3 TRBV16 CASAGEDTQYF TGTGCCAGCGCGGGGGAAGATACGCAGTATTTT
NA NA TRBJ2-7 TRBV19 CASSIVDRAYEQYF TGTGCCAGTAGTATAGTGGACAGAGCCTACGAGCAGTACTTC
NA NA TRBJ1-5 TRBV19 CASSIGETVVQPQHF TGTGCCAGTAGTATAGGCGAGACAGTAGTTCAGCCCCAGCATTTT
NA NA TRBJ2-7 TRBV11-2 CASSRGPSDEQYF TGTGCCAGCAGCAGGGGACCTAGCGACGAGCAGTACTTC
NA NA TRBJ2-7 TRBV4-3 CASSQDMGREQYF TGCGCCAGCAGCCAAGATATGGGGCGCGAGCAGTACTTC
NA few TRBJ2-7 TRBV4-1 CASSQDLYEQYF TGCGCCAGCAGCCAAGATCTCTACGAGCAGTACTTC
NA NA TRBJ1-5 TRBV15 CATSLSLRRYQPQHF TGTGCCACCAGCCTATCCCTGAGGAGGTATCAGCCCCAGCATTTT
TRBD1 NA TRBJ1-1 TRBV9 CASSLTGQNTEAFF TGTGCCAGCAGCCTGACAGGGCAGAACACTGAAGCTTTCTTT
TRBD1 NA TRBJ1-2 TRBV9 CASSVAGQGGNYGYTF TGTGCCAGCAGCGTAGCAGGACAGGGGGGAAACTATGGCTACACCTTC
NA NA TRBJ1-3 TRBV15 CATSRGGSGNTIYF TGTGCCACCAGCAGGGGGGGCTCTGGAAACACCATATATTTT
TRBD1 NA TRBJ2-3 TRBV9 CASSETGFSTDTQYF TGTGCCAGCAGCGAGACAGGGTTTAGCACAGATACGCAGTATTTT
NA NA TRBJ2-5 TRBV5-4 CASSLVQGGETQYF TGTGCCAGCAGCTTGGTACAGGGCGGAGAGACCCAGTACTTC